This T cell receptor beta chain was profiled in a study of Graves' ophthalmopathy and Graves' hyperthyroidism. Whole-study results and caveats: The authors also found most expanded thyroid clonotypes above 0.001 frequency in blood. Built on 13 signatures, a model told ophthalmopathy apart from stable hyperthyroidism with about 85% sensitivity and around 80% specificity.

This clonotype has only a few counts. Its antigen remains unknown. The authors amplified TCR beta CDR3 regions, and they did so from RNA transcripts for repertoire sequencing. RT-PCR in the first round used HTBI primers; a second-round multiplex PCR followed. MiXCR, applied by TCRdb to the multiplex PCR reads, yields one record per CDR3 protein. The data show 660,000 or so distinct CDR3 sequences, with over 40% seen just once and over 2.5% held by the top ten. Ophthalmopathy cases showed moderate-to-severe activity, scoring CAS ≥3 and NOSPECS ≥4, with duration under 3 months. Patients were diagnosed from clinical symptoms, serum thyroxine, TRAb, thyroid ultrasound and orbital computed tomography. The sequence was collected from an adult man with Graves' ophthalmopathy. Material for sequencing was peripheral blood.

DNA for the CDR3: TGCAGTGCGGAGACAGTGGGGGGGGGCGAGCAGTACTTC. Amino acids: CSAETVGGGEQYF. The chain combines TRBV20-1 with TRBJ2-7, with 7 bases matching TRBD2. The CDR3 loop spans 13 amino acids. With V trimmed by 6 bases and J by 6 bases, 11 bases remained unmatched. CDR1 DFQATT and CDR2 SNEGSKA come from the germline V gene (reference sequence).